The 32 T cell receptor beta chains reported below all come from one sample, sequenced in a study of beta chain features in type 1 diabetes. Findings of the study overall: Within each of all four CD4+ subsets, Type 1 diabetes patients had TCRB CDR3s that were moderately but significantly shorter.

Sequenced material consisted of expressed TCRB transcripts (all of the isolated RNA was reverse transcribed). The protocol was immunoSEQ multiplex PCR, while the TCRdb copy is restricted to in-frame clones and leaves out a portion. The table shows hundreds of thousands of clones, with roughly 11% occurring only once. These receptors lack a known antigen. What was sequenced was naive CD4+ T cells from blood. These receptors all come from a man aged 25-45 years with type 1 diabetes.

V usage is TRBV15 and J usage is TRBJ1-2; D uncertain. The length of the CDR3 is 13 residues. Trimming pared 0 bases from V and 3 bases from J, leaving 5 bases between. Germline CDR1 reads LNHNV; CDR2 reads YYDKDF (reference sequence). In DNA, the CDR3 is TGTGCCACCAGCAGAGAGGCTGACTATGGCTACACCTTC. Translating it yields CATSREADYGYTF.

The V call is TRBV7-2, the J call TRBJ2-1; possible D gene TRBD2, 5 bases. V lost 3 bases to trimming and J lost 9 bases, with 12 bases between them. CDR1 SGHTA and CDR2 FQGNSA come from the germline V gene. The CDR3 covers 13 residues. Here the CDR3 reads CASSFVIRGEQFF. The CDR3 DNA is TGTGCCAGCAGCTTCGTTATCCGGGGTGAGCAGTTCTTC.

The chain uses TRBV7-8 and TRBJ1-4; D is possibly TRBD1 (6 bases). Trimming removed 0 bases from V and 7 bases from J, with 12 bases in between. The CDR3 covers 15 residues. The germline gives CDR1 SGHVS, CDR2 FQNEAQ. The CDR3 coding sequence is TGTGCCAGCAGCTTAGCGCGGGGGGCGGCTGAAAAACTGTTTTTT. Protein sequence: CASSLARGAAEKLFF.

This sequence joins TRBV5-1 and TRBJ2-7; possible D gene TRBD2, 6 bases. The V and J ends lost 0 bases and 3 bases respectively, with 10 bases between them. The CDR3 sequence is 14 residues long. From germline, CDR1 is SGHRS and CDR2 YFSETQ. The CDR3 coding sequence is TGCGCCAGCAGCTTGGCGGAGGGTGGCTACGAGCAGTACTTC. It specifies CASSLAEGGYEQYF. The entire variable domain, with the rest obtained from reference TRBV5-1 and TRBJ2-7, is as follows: KAGVTQTPRYLIKTRGQQVTLSCSPISGHRSVSWYQQTPGQGLQFLFEYFSETQRNKGNFPGRFSGRQFSNSRSEMNVSTLELGDSALYLCASSLAEGGYEQYFGPGTRLTVT.

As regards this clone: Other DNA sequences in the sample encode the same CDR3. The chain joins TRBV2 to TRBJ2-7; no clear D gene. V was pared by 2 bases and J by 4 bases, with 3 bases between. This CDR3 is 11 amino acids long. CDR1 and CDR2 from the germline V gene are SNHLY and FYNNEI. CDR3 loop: CASSELYEQYF. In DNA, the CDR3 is TGTGCCAGCAGTGAACTATACGAGCAGTACTTC.

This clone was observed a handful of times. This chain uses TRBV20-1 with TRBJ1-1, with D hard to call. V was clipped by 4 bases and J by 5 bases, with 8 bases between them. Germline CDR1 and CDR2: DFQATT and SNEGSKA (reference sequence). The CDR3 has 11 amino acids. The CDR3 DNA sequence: TGCAGTGCTATAACTCGGACTGAAGCTTTCTTT. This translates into CSAITRTEAFF.

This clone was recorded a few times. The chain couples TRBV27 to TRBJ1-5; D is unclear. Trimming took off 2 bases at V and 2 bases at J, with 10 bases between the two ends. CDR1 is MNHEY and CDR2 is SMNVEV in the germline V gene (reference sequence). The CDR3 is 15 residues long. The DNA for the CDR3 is TGTGCCAGCAGTTTAACCGGGTTGGGCAATCAGCCCCAGCATTTT. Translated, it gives CASSLTGLGNQPQHF.

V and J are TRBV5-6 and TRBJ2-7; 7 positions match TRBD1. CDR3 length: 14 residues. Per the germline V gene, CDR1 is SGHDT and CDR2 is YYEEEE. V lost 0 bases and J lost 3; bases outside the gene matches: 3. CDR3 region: CASSLAGTVYEQYF. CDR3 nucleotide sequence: TGTGCCAGCAGCTTGGCGGGGACAGTCTACGAGCAGTACTTC.

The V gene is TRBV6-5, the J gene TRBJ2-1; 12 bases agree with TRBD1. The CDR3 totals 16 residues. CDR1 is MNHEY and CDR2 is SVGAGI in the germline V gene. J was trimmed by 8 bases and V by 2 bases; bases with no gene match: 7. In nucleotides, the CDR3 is TGTGCCAGCAGTTACCAGGGGACAGGGGGCTGGGATGAGCAGTTCTTC. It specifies CASSYQGTGGWDEQFF.

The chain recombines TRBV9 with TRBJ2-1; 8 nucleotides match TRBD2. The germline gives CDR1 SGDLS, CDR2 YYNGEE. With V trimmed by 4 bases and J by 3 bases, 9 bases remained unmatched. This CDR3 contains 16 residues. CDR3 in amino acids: CASSPRGSGDYNEQFF. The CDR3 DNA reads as TGTGCCAGCAGCCCCAGAGGTAGCGGGGACTACAATGAGCAGTTCTTC.

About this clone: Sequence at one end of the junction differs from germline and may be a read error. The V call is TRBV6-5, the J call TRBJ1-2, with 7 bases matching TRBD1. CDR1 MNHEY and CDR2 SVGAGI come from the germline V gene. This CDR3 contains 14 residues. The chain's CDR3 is CAISLDRQNYGYTF. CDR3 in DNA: TGTGCCATCAGTCTGGACAGGCAGAACTATGGCTACACCTTC.

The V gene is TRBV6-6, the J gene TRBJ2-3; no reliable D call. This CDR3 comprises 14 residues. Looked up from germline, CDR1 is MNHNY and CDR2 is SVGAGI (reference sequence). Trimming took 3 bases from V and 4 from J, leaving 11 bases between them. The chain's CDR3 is CASSYISLADTQYF. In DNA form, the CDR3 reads TGTGCCAGCAGTTATATTAGTCTGGCAGATACGCAGTATTTT.

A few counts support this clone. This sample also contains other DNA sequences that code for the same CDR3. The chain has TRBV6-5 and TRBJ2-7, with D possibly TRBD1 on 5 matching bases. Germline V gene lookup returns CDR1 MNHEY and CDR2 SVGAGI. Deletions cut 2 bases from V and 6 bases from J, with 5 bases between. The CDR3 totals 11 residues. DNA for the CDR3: TGTGCCAGCAGTTACAGGGGCGAGCAGTACTTC. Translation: CASSYRGEQYF.

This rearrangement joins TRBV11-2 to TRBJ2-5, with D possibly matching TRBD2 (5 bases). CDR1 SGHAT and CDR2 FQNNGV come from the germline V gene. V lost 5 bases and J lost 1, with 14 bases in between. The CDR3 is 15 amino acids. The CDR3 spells CASSLNGLSQETQYF. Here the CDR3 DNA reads TGTGCCAGCAGCCTAAACGGACTGAGCCAAGAGACCCAGTACTTC. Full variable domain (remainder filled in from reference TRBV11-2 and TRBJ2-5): EAGVAQSPRYKIIEKRQSVAFWCNPISGHATLYWYQQILGQGPKLLIQFQNNGVVDDSQLPKDRFSAERLKGVDSTLKIQPAKLEDSAVYLCASSLNGLSQETQYFGPGTRLLVL.

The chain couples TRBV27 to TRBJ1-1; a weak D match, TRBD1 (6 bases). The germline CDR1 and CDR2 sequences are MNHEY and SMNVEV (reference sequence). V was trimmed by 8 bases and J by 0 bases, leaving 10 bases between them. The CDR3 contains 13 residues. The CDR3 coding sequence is TGTGCCAGCCGTGACAGGTTGAACACTGAAGCTTTCTTT. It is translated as CASRDRLNTEAFF.

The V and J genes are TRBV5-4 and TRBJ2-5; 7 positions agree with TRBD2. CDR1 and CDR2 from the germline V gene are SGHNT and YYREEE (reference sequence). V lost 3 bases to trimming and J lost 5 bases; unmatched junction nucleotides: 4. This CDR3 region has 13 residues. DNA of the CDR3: TGTGCCAGCAGCTGGGGGGGAAGGGAGACCCAGTACTTC. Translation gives CASSWGGRETQYF.

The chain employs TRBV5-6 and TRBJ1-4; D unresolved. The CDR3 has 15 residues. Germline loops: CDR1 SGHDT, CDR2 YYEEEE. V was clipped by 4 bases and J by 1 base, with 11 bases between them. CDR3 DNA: TGTGCCAGCAGCGTCGGACTGGAAACTAATGAAAAACTGTTTTTT. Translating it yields CASSVGLETNEKLFF.

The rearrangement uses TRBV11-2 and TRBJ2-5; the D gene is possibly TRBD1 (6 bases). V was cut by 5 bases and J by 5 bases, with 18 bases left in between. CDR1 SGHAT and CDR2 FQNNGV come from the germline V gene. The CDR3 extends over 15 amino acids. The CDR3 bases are TGTGCCAGCAGCCGCGTAGGGGGAGAAGGGGAGACCCAGTACTTC. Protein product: CASSRVGGEGETQYF.

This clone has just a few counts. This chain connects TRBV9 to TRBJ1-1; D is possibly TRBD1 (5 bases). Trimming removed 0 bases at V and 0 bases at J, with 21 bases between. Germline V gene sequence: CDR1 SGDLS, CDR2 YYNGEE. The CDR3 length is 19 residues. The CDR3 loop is CASSVGPGGRTRMNTEAFF. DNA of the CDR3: TGTGCCAGCAGCGTAGGTCCCGGGGGGAGGACGAGGATGAACACTGAAGCTTTCTTT.

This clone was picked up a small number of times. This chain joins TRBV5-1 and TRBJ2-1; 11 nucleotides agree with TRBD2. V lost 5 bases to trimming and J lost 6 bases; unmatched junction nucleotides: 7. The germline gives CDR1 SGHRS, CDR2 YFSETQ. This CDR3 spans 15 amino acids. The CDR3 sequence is CASRFLAGGGNEQFF. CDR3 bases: TGCGCCAGCAGATTCCTAGCGGGGGGCGGCAATGAGCAGTTCTTC.

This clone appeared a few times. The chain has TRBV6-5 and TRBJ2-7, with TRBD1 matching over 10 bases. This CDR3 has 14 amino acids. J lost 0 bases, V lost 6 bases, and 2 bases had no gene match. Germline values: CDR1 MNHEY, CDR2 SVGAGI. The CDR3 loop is CASRGQGLSYEQYF. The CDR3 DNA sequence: TGTGCCAGCAGGGGACAGGGGCTCTCCTACGAGCAGTACTTC.

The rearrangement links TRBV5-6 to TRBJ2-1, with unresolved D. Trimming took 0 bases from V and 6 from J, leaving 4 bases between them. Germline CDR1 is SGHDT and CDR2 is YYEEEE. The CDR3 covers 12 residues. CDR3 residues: CASSLGANEQFF. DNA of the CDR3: TGTGCCAGCAGCTTGGGAGCCAATGAGCAGTTCTTC.

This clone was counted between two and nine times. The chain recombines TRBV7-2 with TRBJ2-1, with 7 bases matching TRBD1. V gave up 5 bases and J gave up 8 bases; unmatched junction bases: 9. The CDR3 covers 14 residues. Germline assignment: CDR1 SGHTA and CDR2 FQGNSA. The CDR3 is CASSLRQGADEQFF. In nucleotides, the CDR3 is TGTGCCAGCAGCCTCCGACAGGGCGCGGATGAGCAGTTCTTC. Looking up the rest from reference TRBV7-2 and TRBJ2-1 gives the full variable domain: GAGVSQSPSNKVTEKGKDVELRCDPISGHTALYWYRQSLGQGLEFLIYFQGNSAPDKSGLPSDRFSAERTGGSVSTLTIQRTQQEDSAVYLCASSLRQGADEQFFGPGTRLTVL.

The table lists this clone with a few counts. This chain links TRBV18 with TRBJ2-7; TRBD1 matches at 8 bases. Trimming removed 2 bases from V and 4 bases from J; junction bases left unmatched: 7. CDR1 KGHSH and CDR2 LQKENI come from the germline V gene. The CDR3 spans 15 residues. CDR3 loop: CASSPGGQAMYEQYF. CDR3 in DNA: TGTGCCAGCTCACCAGGGGGACAGGCCATGTACGAGCAGTACTTC. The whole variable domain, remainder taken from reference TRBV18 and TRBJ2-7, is NAGVMQNPRHLVRRRGQEARLRCSPMKGHSHVYWYRQLPEEGLKFMVYLQKENIIDESGMPKERFSAEFPKEGPSILRIQQVVRGDSAAYFCASSPGGQAMYEQYFGPGTRLTVT.

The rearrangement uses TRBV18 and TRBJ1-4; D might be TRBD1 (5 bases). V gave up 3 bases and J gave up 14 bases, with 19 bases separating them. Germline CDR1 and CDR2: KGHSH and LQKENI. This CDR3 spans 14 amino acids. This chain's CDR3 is CASSPTGSPTELFF. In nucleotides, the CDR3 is TGTGCCAGCTCACCTACCGGGTCTCCGACAGAGCTGTTTTTT. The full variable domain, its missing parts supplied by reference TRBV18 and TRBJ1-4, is NAGVMQNPRHLVRRRGQEARLRCSPMKGHSHVYWYRQLPEEGLKFMVYLQKENIIDESGMPKERFSAEFPKEGPSILRIQQVVRGDSAAYFCASSPTGSPTELFFGSGTQLSVL.

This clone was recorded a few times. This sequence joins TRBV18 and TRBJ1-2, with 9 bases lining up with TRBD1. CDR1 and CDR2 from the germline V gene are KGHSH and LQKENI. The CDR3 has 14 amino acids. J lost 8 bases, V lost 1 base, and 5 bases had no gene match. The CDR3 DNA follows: TGTGCCAGCTCACCACTCACAGGGGGCGCCGGCTACACCTTC. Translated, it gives CASSPLTGGAGYTF.

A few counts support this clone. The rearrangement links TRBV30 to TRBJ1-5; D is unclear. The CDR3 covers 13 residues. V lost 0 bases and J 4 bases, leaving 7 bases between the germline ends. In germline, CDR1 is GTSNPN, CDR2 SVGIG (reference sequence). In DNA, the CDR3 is TGTGCCTGGAGTGTACTAGGGAATCAGCCCCAGCATTTT. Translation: CAWSVLGNQPQHF.

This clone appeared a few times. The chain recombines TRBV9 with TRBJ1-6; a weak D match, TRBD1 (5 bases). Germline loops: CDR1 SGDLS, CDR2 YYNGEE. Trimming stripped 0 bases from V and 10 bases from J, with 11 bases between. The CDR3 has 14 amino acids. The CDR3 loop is CASSVEAGSSPLHF. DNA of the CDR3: TGTGCCAGCAGCGTAGAGGCAGGGTCCTCACCCCTCCACTTT.

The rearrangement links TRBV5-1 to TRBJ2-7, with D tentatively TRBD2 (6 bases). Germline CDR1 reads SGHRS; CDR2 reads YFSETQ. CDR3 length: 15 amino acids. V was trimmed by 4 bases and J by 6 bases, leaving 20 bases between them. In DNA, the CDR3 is TGCGCCAGCAGCACGACGGGCCTATGGAGGGCCGAGCAGTACTTC. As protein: CASSTTGLWRAEQYF.

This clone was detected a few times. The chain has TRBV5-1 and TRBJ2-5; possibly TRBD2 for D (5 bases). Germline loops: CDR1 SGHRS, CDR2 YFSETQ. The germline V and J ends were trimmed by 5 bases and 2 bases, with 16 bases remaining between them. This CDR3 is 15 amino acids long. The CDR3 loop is CASSPVLGGQETQYF. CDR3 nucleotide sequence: TGCGCCAGCAGTCCCGTTCTTGGCGGGCAAGAGACCCAGTACTTC.

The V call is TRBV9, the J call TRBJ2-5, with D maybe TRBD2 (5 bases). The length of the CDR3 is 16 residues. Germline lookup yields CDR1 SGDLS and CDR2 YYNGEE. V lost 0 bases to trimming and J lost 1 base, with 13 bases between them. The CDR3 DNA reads TGTGCCAGCAGCGTAGGGGTCCGGGATCGCCAAGAGACCCAGTACTTC. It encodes CASSVGVRDRQETQYF.

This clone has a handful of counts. Written as DNA, the CDR3 is TGTGCCAGCACAGGGGGTACTAAAGGGACCCAGTACTTC. It translates to CASTGGTKGTQYF. This chain links TRBV28 with TRBJ2-5, with 7 bases fitting TRBD1. Losses at the gene ends were 7 bases for V and 7 bases for J; bases not matched to a gene: 9. The germline CDR1 and CDR2 sequences are MDHEN and SYDVKM. CDR3 size: 13 residues.